Listed here are 32 T cell receptor beta chains from one sample, sequenced in a study of long-term antiretroviral therapy in people with HIV. The assay, immunoSEQ v3.0, was run at survey level. Only in-frame clones appear in the TCRdb table, and some are missing; sequencing was by immunoSEQ multiplex PCR. This sample carries about 21,000 clones, roughly 80% of them seen once, and the ten largest clones take under 4.5%. Sequences were derived from unsorted PBMCs, sampled 4 years after starting antiretroviral therapy. These receptors came from a man between 18 and 35 years old with HIV.

V gene TRBV6-1 combines with J gene TRBJ1-2; D remains unclear. V lost 1 base and J lost 5, with 20 bases in between. Germline V gene lookup returns CDR1 MNHNS and CDR2 SASEGT. The CDR3 length is 17 residues. DNA of the CDR3: TGTGCCAGCAGTGAAGGGGTAGCCAGGCTTTTGGTGTATGGCTACACCTTC. Its protein product is CASSEGVARLLVYGYTF.

The genes are TRBV18 and TRBJ1-1, with a possible D match to TRBD1 (5 bases). V was trimmed by 6 bases and J by 0 bases, leaving 14 bases between them. The germline gives CDR1 KGHSH, CDR2 LQKENI. The CDR3 runs to 15 residues. CDR3 bases: TGTGCCAGCTCCCCTATTCCAGGGCTGAACACTGAAGCTTTCTTT. It codes for CASSPIPGLNTEAFF.

The J gene is TRBJ1-2, the V gene TRBV9; possibly TRBD1 for D (5 bases). Germline loops: CDR1 SGDLS, CDR2 YYNGEE. The ends were cut back, 4 bases at V and 4 bases at J, with 14 bases in the middle. The CDR3 is made up of 14 amino acids. For the CDR3, the DNA is TGTGCCAGCAGCCCCCGACAGCTCAGCTATGGCTACACCTTC. Translating it yields CASSPRQLSYGYTF.

The chain links TRBV28 to TRBJ1-2, with D unclear. There are 17 residues in the CDR3. Trimming pared 3 bases from V and 4 bases from J, leaving 21 bases between. Germline lookup yields CDR1 MDHEN and CDR2 SYDVKM. The CDR3: CASSLPLTGIGPYGYTF. DNA for the CDR3: TGTGCCAGCAGTTTGCCCCTGACCGGAATAGGGCCCTATGGCTACACCTTC.

This chain uses TRBV7-9 with TRBJ2-5; 7 positions agree with TRBD1. CDR1 is SEHNR, CDR2 FQNEAQ, per germline (reference sequence). J lost 1 base, V lost 2 bases, and 10 bases had no gene match. The CDR3 totals 17 residues. CDR3 protein: CASSLRQGVGVQETQYF. CDR3 coding DNA: TGTGCCAGCAGCTTACGACAGGGAGTGGGTGTCCAAGAGACCCAGTACTTC.

The chain recombines TRBV6-1 with TRBJ2-7, with unresolved D. Germline CDR1 and CDR2: MNHNS and SASEGT. The CDR3 totals 14 residues. Deletions cut 2 bases from V and 3 bases from J, with 11 bases between. The CDR3: CASSEYQVGYEQYV. For the CDR3, the DNA is TGTGCCAGCAGTGAATATCAGGTGGGCTACGAGCAGTACGTC.

The chain's CDR3 is CASTLTGGRSYGYTF. The CDR3 region has the DNA TGTGCCAGCACCCTTACAGGGGGCCGGAGCTATGGCTACACCTTC. The rearrangement joins TRBV7-8 to TRBJ1-2; 9 bases map to TRBD1. Germline V gene lookup returns CDR1 SGHVS and CDR2 FQNEAQ. This CDR3 comprises 15 residues. V shed 7 bases, J shed 4 bases, and the junction held 10 bases outside the gene matches.

V and J are TRBV10-2 and TRBJ1-5, with TRBD1 matching 8 bases. This CDR3 is built from 15 residues. The V segment lost 10 bases and the J segment 7 bases; nucleotides outside the gene matches: 15. The germline CDR1 and CDR2 sequences are WSHSY and SAAADI. CDR3 region: CATRPKTGVSQPQHF. The CDR3 DNA reads as TGCGCCACGCGACCGAAGACAGGGGTGAGCCAGCCCCAGCATTTT.

The CDR3, as DNA: TGTGCCAGCAGCCCACGACAGGGTCTGAACACTGAAGCTTTCTTT. Translating gives CASSPRQGLNTEAFF. The chain recombines TRBV9 with TRBJ1-1, with 7 bases that match TRBD1. The CDR3 sequence is 15 residues long. Per the germline V gene, CDR1 is SGDLS and CDR2 is YYNGEE. J was trimmed by 0 bases and V by 4 bases; bases with no gene match: 6.

This clone appeared a few times. The chain has TRBV28 and TRBJ1-5; D gene uncertain. Deletions cut 1 base from V and 6 bases from J, with 10 bases between. CDR1 and CDR2 from the germline V gene are MDHEN and SYDVKM. The CDR3 runs 14 residues. The CDR3 reads CASSLFASLQPQHF. The CDR3 region has the DNA TGTGCCAGCAGTTTATTTGCTAGTCTTCAGCCCCAGCATTTT.

The CDR3 DNA reads as TGTGCCAGCAGCGTAGAAGGTGGTGAAAATCAGCCCCAGCATTTT. Protein: CASSVEGGENQPQHF. The V and J genes are TRBV9 and TRBJ1-5, with unresolved D. The V gene lost 0 bases and the J gene lost 4 bases, with 11 bases spanning the gap. Per germline, CDR1 SGDLS and CDR2 YYNGEE. CDR3 length: 15 amino acids.

This clone appeared a single time. The chain uses TRBV5-1 and TRBJ1-1; possibly TRBD1 for D (5 bases). This CDR3 contains 14 residues. Trimming pared 4 bases from V and 0 bases from J, leaving 10 bases between. Germline CDR1 is SGHRS and CDR2 is YFSETQ. The CDR3 DNA sequence: TGCGCCAGCAGCCCTGACAGACTGAACACTGAAGCTTTCTTT. Translating it yields CASSPDRLNTEAFF. The complete variable domain, with remaining parts taken from reference TRBV5-1 and TRBJ1-1, reads KAGVTQTPRYLIKTRGQQVTLSCSPISGHRSVSWYQQTPGQGLQFLFEYFSETQRNKGNFPGRFSGRQFSNSRSEMNVSTLELGDSALYLCASSPDRLNTEAFFGQGTRLTVV.

About this clone: At one end, the junction sequence differs from germline, possibly due to a read error. The chain recombines TRBV15 with TRBJ2-7; TRBD2 might be the D (5 bases). The CDR3 is 12 amino acids. The germline gives CDR1 LNHNV, CDR2 YYDKDF (reference sequence). DNA of the CDR3: TGTGCCACCATCCGGGCTAGCTACGAGCGGTACTTC. Translation gives CATIRASYERYF.

The V gene is TRBV9, the J gene TRBJ2-3; possibly TRBD2 for D (6 bases). Germline V gene sequence: CDR1 SGDLS, CDR2 YYNGEE. CDR3 length: 10 amino acids. The CDR3: CPMGGNTQYF. The DNA for the CDR3 is TGTCCCATGGGGGGAAATACGCAGTATTTT.

V usage is TRBV2 and J usage is TRBJ1-5, with 10 bases lining up with TRBD1. CDR1 and CDR2 (germline): SNHLY, FYNNEI. J was trimmed by 0 bases and V by 0 bases; bases with no gene match: 5. The CDR3 runs 18 residues. DNA of the CDR3: TGTGCCAGCAGTGAAGCGCTTGGGGACAGGGGTAGCAATCAGCCCCAGCATTTT. Amino acid sequence: CASSEALGDRGSNQPQHF.

This sequence joins TRBV30 and TRBJ2-5; TRBD2 matches 9 bases. The CDR3 spans 14 residues. Germline assignment: CDR1 GTSNPN and CDR2 SVGIG (reference sequence). V lost 1 base to trimming and J lost 5 bases; unmatched junction nucleotides: 5. The CDR3 DNA follows: TGTGCCTGGAGTGGGCGGGGGGGCCTCGAGACCCAGTACTTC. Translation gives CAWSGRGGLETQYF.

The V gene is TRBV4-1, the J gene TRBJ1-4; 8 bases fit TRBD1. The germline gives CDR1 MGHRA, CDR2 YSYEKL. Germline trimming cut 0 bases from V and 7 bases from J; bases unmatched to any gene: 4. The CDR3 sequence is 15 residues long. CDR3 residues: CASSQDQGAGEKLFF. CDR3 DNA: TGCGCCAGCAGCCAAGATCAGGGGGCGGGTGAAAAACTGTTTTTT.

The chain has TRBV19 and TRBJ2-5, with D perhaps matching TRBD2 (5 bases). The CDR3 is 14 residues long. V shed 3 bases and J shed 1 base, with 9 bases lying between them. CDR1 LNHDA and CDR2 SQIVND come from the germline V gene (reference sequence). The CDR3 protein is CASSIRGFQETQYF. The CDR3 coding sequence is TGTGCCAGTAGTATTCGGGGATTCCAAGAGACCCAGTACTTC.

This clone is a singleton in its sample. V is TRBV11-2 and J is TRBJ1-1, with a weak D call TRBD1 (6 bases). Germline-derived CDR1 and CDR2 are SGHAT and FQNNGV. The germline V and J ends were trimmed by 2 bases and 1 base, with 14 bases remaining between them. CDR3 size: 16 residues. CDR3 amino acids: CASSLTRGAGNTEAFF. The CDR3 nucleotides read TGTGCCAGCAGCTTAACCCGGGGGGCCGGGAACACTGAAGCTTTCTTT.

The chain carries TRBV4-1 and TRBJ1-6; D ambiguous. This CDR3 has 15 residues. Between the trimmed V and J ends, which lost 3 bases and 0 bases, there was a span of 6 bases. Germline values: CDR1 MGHRA, CDR2 YSYEKL. The CDR3 loop is CASSHGSSYNSPLHF. In DNA form, the CDR3 reads TGCGCCAGCAGCCATGGGAGCTCCTATAATTCACCCCTCCACTTT.

This chain joins TRBV9 and TRBJ2-7, with 8 positions matching TRBD1. This CDR3 has 15 amino acids. The germline V gene has CDR1 SGDLS and CDR2 YYNGEE. J gave up 2 bases and V 3 bases, and 7 bases lay outside the gene matches. CDR3 coding DNA: TGTGCCAGCAGCGAAAGACCGGACAGGGCCTACGAGCAGTACTTC. This encodes CASSERPDRAYEQYF.

This chain joins TRBV11-2 and TRBJ2-1, with 7 bases that match TRBD2. The junction had 5 bases not matched to a gene; V was cut back by 0 bases and J by 0 bases. This CDR3 region has 17 residues. CDR1 SGHAT and CDR2 FQNNGV come from the germline V gene. CDR3 amino acids: CASSLDPAGSSYNEQFF. CDR3 coding DNA: TGTGCCAGCAGCTTAGATCCAGCGGGGAGCTCCTACAATGAGCAGTTCTTC.

CDR3 nucleotide sequence: TGCGCCAGCAGCAACAGGGAAACTAATGAAAAACTGTTTTTT. Translating gives CASSNRETNEKLFF. The gene calls are TRBV5-1 and TRBJ1-4; a weak D match, TRBD1 (6 bases). This CDR3 has 14 amino acids. The germline V and J ends were trimmed by 4 bases and 1 base, with 8 bases remaining between them. Germline lookup yields CDR1 SGHRS and CDR2 YFSETQ.

V is TRBV2 and J is TRBJ2-1, with D perhaps matching TRBD2 (6 bases). From germline, CDR1 is SNHLY and CDR2 FYNNEI. Trimming shortened V by 6 bases and J by 12 bases, and 18 bases separated the two germline ends. This CDR3 has 13 amino acids. The CDR3 loop reads CASRRLVESVQFF. The CDR3 DNA reads as TGTGCCAGCAGGAGACTAGTTGAATCCGTGCAGTTCTTC.

This clone has just one count. The chain combines TRBV11-2 with TRBJ2-5, with D perhaps matching TRBD1 (7 bases). Between the trimmed V and J ends, which lost 5 bases and 5 bases, there was a span of 12 bases. Germline V gene data show CDR1 as SGHAT and CDR2 as FQNNGV. The CDR3 runs to 13 residues. The CDR3 coding sequence is TGTGCCAGCAGCCCACCAGGGGGGGAGACCCAGTACTTC. Protein sequence: CASSPPGGETQYF. The full variable domain, in which reference TRBV11-2 and TRBJ2-5 provide the parts outside the CDR3, is EAGVAQSPRYKIIEKRQSVAFWCNPISGHATLYWYQQILGQGPKLLIQFQNNGVVDDSQLPKDRFSAERLKGVDSTLKIQPAKLEDSAVYLCASSPPGGETQYFGPGTRLLVL.

The genes are TRBV5-4 and TRBJ1-6, with D possibly TRBD1 on 5 matching bases. V was shortened by 0 bases and J by 5 bases, with 9 bases between the two germline ends. This CDR3 has 15 residues. Germline V gene lookup returns CDR1 SGHNT and CDR2 YYREEE (reference sequence). CDR3 sequence (DNA): TGTGCCAGCAGCTTGGTCGTGGGGGATAATTCACCCCTCCACTTT. Translating gives CASSLVVGDNSPLHF.

The rearrangement links TRBV19 to TRBJ2-3; 10 positions agree with TRBD2. This CDR3 has 15 residues. Trimming removed 3 bases from V and 6 bases from J; junction bases left unmatched: 6. Germline CDR1 is LNHDA and CDR2 is SQIVND (reference sequence). CDR3 sequence: CASSISSGGADTQYF. The CDR3 nucleotides read TGTGCCAGTAGTATTTCAAGCGGGGGGGCCGATACGCAGTATTTT.

V usage is TRBV6-5 and J usage is TRBJ1-1; D is perhaps TRBD1 (5 bases). With 5 bases removed from V and 1 base from J, the gap between germline ends came to 11 bases. This CDR3 spans 14 amino acids. Germline V gene sequence: CDR1 MNHEY, CDR2 SVGAGI. The CDR3 bases are TGTGCCAGCAGTATAGGCGGGGGGAACACTGAAGCTTTCTTT. As protein: CASSIGGGNTEAFF.

The chain employs TRBV11-3 and TRBJ2-1, with 10 bases aligning to TRBD2. The germline V gene has CDR1 SGHNT and CDR2 YENEEA. The CDR3 runs 16 residues. The V and J ends lost 0 bases and 5 bases, in that order; junction bases with no gene match: 4. Here the CDR3 DNA reads TGTGCCAGCAGCTTAGAGGCTAGCGGGGGTCACAATGAGCAGTTCTTC. It codes for CASSLEASGGHNEQFF.

The V and J genes are TRBV28 and TRBJ1-4; D gene unclear. The CDR3 spans 13 residues. CDR1 MDHEN and CDR2 SYDVKM come from the germline V gene. V was trimmed by 8 bases and J by 7 bases, leaving 14 bases between them. The chain's CDR3 is CASSVSASEKLFF. CDR3 DNA: TGTGCCAGCTCCGTCAGCGCAAGTGAAAAACTGTTTTTT.

CDR3 residues: CASSLEGPYTEAFF. The CDR3 DNA sequence: TGTGCCAGCAGCTTGGAGGGGCCATACACTGAAGCTTTCTTT. The chain combines TRBV11-2 with TRBJ1-1; a possible D gene is TRBD1 (5 bases). The CDR3 is 14 residues long. From germline, CDR1 is SGHAT and CDR2 FQNNGV. V gave up 3 bases and J gave up 3 bases, with 11 bases separating them.

This clone was found a few times. The chain joins TRBV5-1 to TRBJ1-6, with D tentatively TRBD1 (5 bases). The CDR3 runs 15 residues. The V and J ends lost 0 bases and 5 bases respectively, with 9 bases between them. Per the germline V gene, CDR1 is SGHRS and CDR2 is YFSETQ. CDR3 DNA: TGCGCCAGCAGCTTGGAGGCAGGGAATAATTCACCCCTCCACTTT. Translating it yields CASSLEAGNNSPLHF.